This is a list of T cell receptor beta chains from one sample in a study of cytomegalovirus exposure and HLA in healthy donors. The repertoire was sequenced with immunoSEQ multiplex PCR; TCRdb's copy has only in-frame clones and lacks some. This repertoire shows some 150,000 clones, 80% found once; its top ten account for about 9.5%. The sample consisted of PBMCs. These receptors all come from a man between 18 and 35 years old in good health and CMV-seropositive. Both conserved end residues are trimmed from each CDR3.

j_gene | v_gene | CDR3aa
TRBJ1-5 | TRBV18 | ASSRDRGNQPQH
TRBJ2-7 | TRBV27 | ASSLRSGTGFAYEQY
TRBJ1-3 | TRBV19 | ASSLGQGGNTIY
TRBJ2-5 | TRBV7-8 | ASSQGLAGKETQY
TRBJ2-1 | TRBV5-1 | ASSLARTGTVLPYNEQF
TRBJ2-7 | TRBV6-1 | ASSEVASGSYEQY
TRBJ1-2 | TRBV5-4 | ASSLVGGGYYGYT
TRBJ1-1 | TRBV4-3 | ASSPGQGGTEAF
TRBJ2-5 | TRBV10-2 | ASSESTRTGVETQY
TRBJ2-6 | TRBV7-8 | ASSLRDSLSGANVLT
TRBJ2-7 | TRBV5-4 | ASSFTGGSFYEQY
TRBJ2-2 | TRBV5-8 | ASSLTNTGELF
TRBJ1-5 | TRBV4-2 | ASSPAQGFSNQPQH
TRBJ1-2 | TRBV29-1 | SVEQGAVYT
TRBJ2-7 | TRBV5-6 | ASSLGGTATYEQY
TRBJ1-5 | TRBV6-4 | ASRRRDTDQPQH